This TCR beta chain emerged from a study of T cells in Graves' hyperthyroidism and ophthalmopathy. This CDR3 region has 15 residues. Per the germline V gene, CDR1 is SGDLS and CDR2 is YYNGEE. V was clipped by 3 bases and J by 5 bases, with 17 bases between them. In the case of this clonotype: Its antigen is not known.

Broader study findings: Separation of ophthalmopathy from stable hyperthyroidism was achieved by a 13 V-J model. Most thyroid-expanded clonotypes above 0.001 were also found in blood.

TCR beta CDR3 sequences were amplified from RNA transcripts. The TCR CDR3 first-round RT-PCR relied on the HTBI primer set. TCRdb re-derived calls from the multiplex PCR reads in MiXCR, one entry per CDR3 protein. This sample carries over 650,000 distinct CDR3 sequences, about 45% of them seen once, and the ten largest clones take less than 9.5%. Patients showing uncontrolled infection, other autoimmune disease, pregnancy or lactation were ineligible. Every diagnosis used clinical symptoms, serum thyroxine and TRAb, thyroid ultrasound and orbital computed tomography. Sequenced: peripheral blood or thyroid tissue (not recorded which). V usage is TRBV9 and J usage is TRBJ1-1, with a possible D match to TRBD1 (5 bases). The receptor was isolated from an adult man with Graves' disease, either hyperthyroidism or ophthalmopathy (not recorded which). Written as DNA, the CDR3 is TGTGCCAGCAGCGCCGGGACCCAGCGGGGGACTGAAGCTTTCTTT. Translation gives CASSAGTQRGTEAFF.